The next 21 T cell receptor beta chains were all read from a single sample in a study of shared clonotypes between healthy human individuals. The table came from immunoSEQ multiplex PCR; TCRdb's copy has only in-frame clones and leaves some out. The sample has hundreds of thousands of clones; around 73% are singletons. Material: memory CD4+ T cells sorted from blood. Subset specified: CD45RA-negative fraction. The receptors stem from a woman aged 30 to 39 in good health.

This chain connects TRBV28 to TRBJ2-2; 12 positions agree with TRBD1. From germline, CDR1 is MDHEN and CDR2 SYDVKM. With 6 bases clipped from V and 3 bases from J, the junction kept 5 bases outside the gene matches. The CDR3 runs to 16 residues. The CDR3 DNA is TGTGCCAGCAGCCAAGGGACAGGGGGCTACACCGGGGAGCTGTTTTTT. Residues: CASSQGTGGYTGELFF.

V and J are TRBV2 and TRBJ2-7; no clear D gene. Germline CDR1 reads SNHLY; CDR2 reads FYNNEI. The CDR3 consists of 12 residues. The V end was cut by 6 bases, the J end by 6 bases, with 12 bases between. CDR3 nucleotides: TGTGCCAGCAGGGTTAGCTCGGGCGAGCAGTACTTC. This codes for CASRVSSGEQYF. Supplemented by reference TRBV2 and TRBJ2-7, the full variable domain reads EPEVTQTPSHQVTQMGQEVILRCVPISNHLYFYWYRQILGQKVEFLVSFYNNEISEKSEIFDDQFSVERPDGSNFTLKIRSTKLEDSAMYFCASRVSSGEQYFGPGTRLTVT.

A single count supports this clone. The same CDR3 also results from other DNA sequences found in this sample. CDR3 sequence: CASSLSTSSYNEQFF. The CDR3 nucleotides read TGCGCCAGCAGCTTGTCGACTAGCTCCTACAATGAGCAGTTCTTC. The chain carries TRBV5-1 and TRBJ2-1; possible D gene TRBD2, 6 bases. CDR3 length: 15 amino acids. V was clipped by 1 base and J by 0 bases, with 8 bases between them. Germline loops: CDR1 SGHRS, CDR2 YFSETQ.

Concerning this clone: This may be a read error: a much more frequent sequence differs by one nucleotide. Other DNA sequences in this sample translate to the same CDR3. The chain combines TRBV5-1 with TRBJ2-1; TRBD2 aligns across 7 bases. The trim removed 2 bases at V and 5 bases at J, leaving 4 bases unmatched. CDR1 and CDR2 (germline): SGHRS, YFSETQ. The CDR3 covers 14 residues. The chain's CDR3 is CASSLAGSNNEQFF. DNA of the CDR3: TGCGCCAGCAGCTTAGCGGGGTCCAACAATGAGCAGTTCTTC.

This chain connects TRBV27 to TRBJ2-1, with D perhaps matching TRBD1 (6 bases). V shed 5 bases and J shed 5 bases, with 19 bases lying between them. The CDR3 consists of 16 residues. CDR1 is MNHEY and CDR2 is SMNVEV in the germline V gene (reference sequence). The CDR3 is CASSPPTGDYNNEQFF. In DNA, the CDR3 is TGTGCCAGCAGTCCTCCGACAGGAGATTATAACAATGAGCAGTTCTTC.

This chain uses TRBV5-1 with TRBJ2-5, with 10 bases aligning to TRBD1. Trimming cost V 3 bases and J 5 bases; bases outside gene matches: 7. The CDR3 sequence is 15 residues long. CDR1 is SGHRS and CDR2 is YFSETQ in the germline V gene. The CDR3 sequence: CASSSGQGGLETQYF. As DNA, the CDR3 is TGCGCCAGCAGCTCCGGACAGGGGGGTTTGGAGACCCAGTACTTC.

The chain recombines TRBV19 with TRBJ1-5, with D perhaps matching TRBD1 (6 bases). The CDR3 has 15 residues. CDR1 is LNHDA, CDR2 SQIVND, per germline (reference sequence). The V gene lost 10 bases and the J gene lost 3 bases, with 19 bases spanning the gap. CDR3 amino acids: CATAKAGGVNQPQHF. In DNA, the CDR3 is TGTGCCACCGCGAAAGCGGGGGGCGTCAATCAGCCCCAGCATTTT.

The V call is TRBV5-1, the J call TRBJ2-5; TRBD1 or TRBD2 may be the D gene (6 bases each). Trimming stripped 0 bases from V and 5 bases from J, with 17 bases between. Germline lookup yields CDR1 SGHRS and CDR2 YFSETQ. The CDR3 is 16 residues long. The CDR3 spells CASSLATGANLETQYF. The CDR3, as DNA: TGCGCCAGCAGCTTGGCCACGGGGGCGAATCTTGAGACCCAGTACTTC.

The rearrangement links TRBV6-5 to TRBJ2-5, with 11 nucleotides matching TRBD2. The CDR3 contains 14 residues. CDR1 and CDR2 (germline): MNHEY, SVGAGI. V lost 6 bases, J lost 2 bases, and 2 bases stayed unmatched. The CDR3 loop reads CASRIAGGQETQYF. CDR3 nucleotides: TGTGCCAGCAGGATAGCGGGAGGGCAAGAGACCCAGTACTTC.

This rearrangement joins TRBV5-1 to TRBJ2-5; D may be TRBD2 (6 bases). V lost 1 base to trimming and J lost 4 bases, with 14 bases between them. The V gene's germline CDR1 is SGHRS and CDR2 YFSETQ. The CDR3 covers 15 residues. In DNA, the CDR3 is TGCGCCAGCAGCTTGATGCGGGGACCCCGAGAGACCCAGTACTTC. It encodes CASSLMRGPRETQYF.

The gene calls are TRBV18 and TRBJ2-5; tentatively, D is TRBD1 (5 bases). The J call is in doubt because the DNA end fits TRBJ2-7 better. The CDR3 totals 15 residues. CDR1 is KGHSH, CDR2 LQKENI, per germline. The CDR3, as DNA: TGTGCCAGCTCAGAGTCGGCAGACAGCTCCTACGAGCAGTACTTC. As protein: CASSESADSSYEQYF.

In its sample, this clone was seen a few times. The genes are TRBV27 and TRBJ1-1, with D unclear. Germline CDR1 and CDR2: MNHEY and SMNVEV (reference sequence). CDR3 length: 14 amino acids. V was pared by 6 bases and J by 5 bases, with 16 bases between. In DNA, the CDR3 is TGTGCCAGCAGACGGATCCCCCCCGGGACTGAAGCTTTCTTT. Its translation: CASRRIPPGTEAFF.

The V gene is TRBV11-2, the J gene TRBJ1-2; perhaps TRBD1 as D (6 bases). The germline gives CDR1 SGHAT, CDR2 FQNNGV. The germline V and J ends were trimmed by 1 base and 2 bases, with 11 bases remaining between them. The CDR3 is 15 residues long. The DNA of the CDR3 is TGTGCCAGCAGCTTAGTGCTCACAGGGAACTATGGCTACACCTTC. Its protein product is CASSLVLTGNYGYTF. The variable domain in full, with the rest retrieved from reference TRBV11-2 and TRBJ1-2, is EAGVAQSPRYKIIEKRQSVAFWCNPISGHATLYWYQQILGQGPKLLIQFQNNGVVDDSQLPKDRFSAERLKGVDSTLKIQPAKLEDSAVYLCASSLVLTGNYGYTFGSGTRLTVV.

The chain has TRBV27 and TRBJ2-3; tentative D call: TRBD1 (5 bases). There are 15 residues in the CDR3. V was shortened by 5 bases and J by 2 bases, with 14 bases between the two germline ends. Germline values: CDR1 MNHEY, CDR2 SMNVEV (reference sequence). CDR3 in DNA: TGTGCCAGCAGTCCCCTGTGGGGCCTCACAGATACGCAGTATTTT. Translating gives CASSPLWGLTDTQYF.

The chain recombines TRBV19 with TRBJ2-5, with D tentatively TRBD1 or TRBD2 (6 bases each). With 1 base removed from V and 7 bases from J, the gap between germline ends came to 13 bases. The length of the CDR3 is 14 residues. Germline CDR1 and CDR2: LNHDA and SQIVND (reference sequence). The DNA for the CDR3 is TGTGCCAGTAGTATAGGAGGGGGGCAGGGGACCCAGTACTTC. This encodes CASSIGGGQGTQYF.

The gene calls are TRBV5-1 and TRBJ2-1, with 8 bases that match TRBD1. J lost 4 bases, V lost 3 bases, and 3 bases had no gene match. The CDR3 has 14 residues. Germline loops: CDR1 SGHRS, CDR2 YFSETQ. The CDR3 here is CASSWGQAYNEQFF. CDR3 bases: TGCGCCAGCAGCTGGGGACAGGCTTACAATGAGCAGTTCTTC.

Regarding this clone: A read error likely explains this, since a far larger clone differs by one base. This same CDR3 is encoded by further DNA sequences in the sample. The rearrangement uses TRBV6-1 and TRBJ1-5; 7 bases agree with TRBD1. V lost 3 bases, J lost 1 base, and 0 bases stayed unmatched. The CDR3 has 14 amino acids. The germline V gene has CDR1 MNHNS and CDR2 SASEGT. The CDR3 DNA follows: TGTGCCAGCAGTGACAGGGGGAGCAATCAGCCCCAGCATTTT. Amino acids: CASSDRGSNQPQHF.

The chain uses TRBV15 and TRBJ1-5; the match to TRBD1 covers 8 bases. V shed 0 bases, J shed 3 bases, and the junction held 7 bases outside the gene matches. CDR1 is LNHNV, CDR2 YYDKDF, per germline (reference sequence). The CDR3 is made up of 17 amino acids. In DNA form, the CDR3 reads TGTGCCACCAGCAGAGAAATTACAGGGGGTCCCAATCAGCCCCAGCATTTT. It yields the protein CATSREITGGPNQPQHF. Together with reference TRBV15 and TRBJ1-5, the CDR3 gives the full variable domain: DAMVIQNPRYQVTQFGKPVTLSCSQTLNHNVMYWYQQKSSQAPKLLFHYYDKDFNNEADTPDNFQSRRPNTSFCFLDIRSPGLGDTAMYLCATSREITGGPNQPQHFGDGTRLSIL.

The gene calls are TRBV28 and TRBJ2-7; D call uncertain. V dropped 6 bases and J dropped 2 bases, with 11 bases sitting between them. Germline V gene lookup returns CDR1 MDHEN and CDR2 SYDVKM. CDR3 length: 13 amino acids. In nucleotides, the CDR3 is TGTGCCAGCAGCCCGAGGCAGGCCTACGAGCAGTACTTC. It encodes CASSPRQAYEQYF. Variable domain in full (rest from reference TRBV28 and TRBJ2-7): DVKVTQSSRYLVKRTGEKVFLECVQDMDHENMFWYRQDPGLGLRLIYFSYDVKMKEKGDIPEGYSVSREKKERFSLILESASTNQTSMYLCASSPRQAYEQYFGPGTRLTVT.

This clone was seen a handful of times. The chain recombines TRBV11-2 with TRBJ2-1; TRBD2 aligns across 14 bases. V lost 6 bases, J lost 4 bases, and 5 bases stayed unmatched. The CDR3 is 16 amino acids. CDR1 and CDR2 (germline): SGHAT, FQNNGV. In nucleotides, the CDR3 is TGTGCCAGCAGACCCCGGACTAGCGGGAGGTACAATGAGCAGTTCTTC. Amino acids: CASRPRTSGRYNEQFF. The full variable domain, its missing parts supplied by reference TRBV11-2 and TRBJ2-1, is EAGVAQSPRYKIIEKRQSVAFWCNPISGHATLYWYQQILGQGPKLLIQFQNNGVVDDSQLPKDRFSAERLKGVDSTLKIQPAKLEDSAVYLCASRPRTSGRYNEQFFGPGTRLTVL.

The rearrangement uses TRBV5-1 and TRBJ2-7; D might be TRBD1 (6 bases). The CDR3 is 13 residues long. CDR1 is SGHRS, CDR2 YFSETQ, per germline. V was clipped by 1 base and J by 4 bases, with 9 bases between them. This chain's CDR3 is CASSLSGQYEQYF. Written as DNA, the CDR3 is TGCGCCAGCAGCTTGTCGGGACAATACGAGCAGTACTTC.